Below, 2 T cell receptor beta chains from the same sample are listed, as sequenced in a study of blood T cell repertoires in COVID-19. Profiled with immunoSEQ multiplex PCR; TCRdb holds only in-frame clones, not every one. The sample holds around 310,000 clones, approximately 87% seen once. Sequencing was performed on peripheral blood. These receptors were collected from a woman in her forties or fifties with active or convalescent COVID-19.

The rearrangement uses TRBV4-1 and TRBJ2-1, with no clear D. Germline CDR1 and CDR2: MGHRA and YSYEKL. The CDR3 covers 12 residues. V lost 3 bases and J lost 10, with 10 bases in between. The CDR3 is CASSQTGWEQFF. The CDR3 region has the DNA TGCGCCAGCAGCCAGACTGGCTGGGAGCAGTTCTTC.

This rearrangement joins TRBV5-5 to TRBJ1-5; possibly TRBD1 for D (5 bases). The CDR3 contains 14 residues. Looked up from germline, CDR1 is SGHKS and CDR2 is YYEKEE (reference sequence). The V and J ends lost 4 bases and 4 bases respectively, with 12 bases between them. This CDR3 is CASSMGGRNQPQHF. The CDR3 nucleotides are TGTGCCAGCAGCATGGGGGGGAGGAATCAGCCCCAGCATTTT.